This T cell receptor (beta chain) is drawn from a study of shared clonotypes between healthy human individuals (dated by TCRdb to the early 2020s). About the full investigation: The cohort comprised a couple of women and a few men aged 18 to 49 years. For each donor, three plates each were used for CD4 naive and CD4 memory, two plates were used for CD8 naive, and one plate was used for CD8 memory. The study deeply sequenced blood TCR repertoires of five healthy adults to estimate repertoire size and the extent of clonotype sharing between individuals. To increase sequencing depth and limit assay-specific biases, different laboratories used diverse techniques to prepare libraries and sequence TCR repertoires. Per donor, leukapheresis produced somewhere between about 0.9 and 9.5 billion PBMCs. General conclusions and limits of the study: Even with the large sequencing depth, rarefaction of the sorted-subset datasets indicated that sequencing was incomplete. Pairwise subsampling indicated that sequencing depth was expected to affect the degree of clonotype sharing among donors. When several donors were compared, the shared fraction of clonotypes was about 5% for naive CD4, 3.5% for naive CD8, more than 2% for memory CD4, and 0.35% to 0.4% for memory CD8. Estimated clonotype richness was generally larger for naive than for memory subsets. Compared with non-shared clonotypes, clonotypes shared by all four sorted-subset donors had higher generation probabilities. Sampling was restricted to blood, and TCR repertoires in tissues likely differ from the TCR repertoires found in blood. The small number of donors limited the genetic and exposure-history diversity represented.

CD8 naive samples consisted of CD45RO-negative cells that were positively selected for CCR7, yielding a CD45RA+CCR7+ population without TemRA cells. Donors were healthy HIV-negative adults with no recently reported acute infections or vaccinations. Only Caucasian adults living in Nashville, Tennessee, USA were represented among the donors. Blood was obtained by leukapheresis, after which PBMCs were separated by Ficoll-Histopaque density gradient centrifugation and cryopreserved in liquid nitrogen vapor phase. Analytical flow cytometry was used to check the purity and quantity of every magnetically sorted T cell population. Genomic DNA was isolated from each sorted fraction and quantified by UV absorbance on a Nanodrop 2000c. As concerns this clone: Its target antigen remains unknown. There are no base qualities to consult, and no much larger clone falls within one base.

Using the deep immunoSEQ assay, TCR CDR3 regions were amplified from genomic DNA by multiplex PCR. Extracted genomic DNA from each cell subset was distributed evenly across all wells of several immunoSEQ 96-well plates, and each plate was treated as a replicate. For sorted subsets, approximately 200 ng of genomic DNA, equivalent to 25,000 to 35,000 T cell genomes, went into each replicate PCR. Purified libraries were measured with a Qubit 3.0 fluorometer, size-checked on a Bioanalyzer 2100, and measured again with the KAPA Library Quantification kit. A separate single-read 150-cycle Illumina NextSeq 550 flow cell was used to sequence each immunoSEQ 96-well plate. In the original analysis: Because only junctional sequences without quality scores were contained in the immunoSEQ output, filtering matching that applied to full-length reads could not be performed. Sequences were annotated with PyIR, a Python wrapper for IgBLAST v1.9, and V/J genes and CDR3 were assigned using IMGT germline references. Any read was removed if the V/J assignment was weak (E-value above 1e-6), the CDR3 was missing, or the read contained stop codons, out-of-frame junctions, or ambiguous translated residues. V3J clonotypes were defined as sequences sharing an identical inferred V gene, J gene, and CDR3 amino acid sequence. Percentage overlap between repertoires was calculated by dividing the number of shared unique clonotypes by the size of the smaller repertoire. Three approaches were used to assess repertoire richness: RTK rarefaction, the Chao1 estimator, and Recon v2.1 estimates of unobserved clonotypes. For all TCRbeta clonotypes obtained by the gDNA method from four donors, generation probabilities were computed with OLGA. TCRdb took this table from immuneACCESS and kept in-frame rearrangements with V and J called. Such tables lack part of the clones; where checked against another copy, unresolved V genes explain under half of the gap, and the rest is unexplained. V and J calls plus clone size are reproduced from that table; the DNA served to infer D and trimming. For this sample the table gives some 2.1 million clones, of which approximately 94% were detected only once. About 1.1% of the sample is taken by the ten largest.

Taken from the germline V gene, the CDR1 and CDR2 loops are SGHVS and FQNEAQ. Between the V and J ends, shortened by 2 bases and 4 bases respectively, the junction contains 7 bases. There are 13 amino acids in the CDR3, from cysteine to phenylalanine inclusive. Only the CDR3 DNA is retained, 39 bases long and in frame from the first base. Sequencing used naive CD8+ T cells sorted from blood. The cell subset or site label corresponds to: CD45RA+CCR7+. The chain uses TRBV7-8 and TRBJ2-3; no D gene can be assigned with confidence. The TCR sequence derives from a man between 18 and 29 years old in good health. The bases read TGTGCCAGCAGCTTAAGTCTTCCAGATACGCAGTATTTT. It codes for CASSLSLPDTQYF.